Following are 24 T cell receptor beta chains from one sample sequenced in a study of radiotherapy plus CTLA-4 blockade in lung cancer. Data came from immunoSEQ multiplex PCR; TCRdb stores just in-frame clones and leaves some out. The sample records 40,000 to 50,000 clones, approximately 85% being singletons. This specimen was peripheral blood, taken from a patient treated with radiotherapy plus ipilimumab. The receptor set was obtained from a human donor with non-small cell lung cancer who had stable disease on radiotherapy plus ipilimumab.

The V gene is TRBV27, the J gene TRBJ2-1; 13 bases line up with TRBD2. The V segment lost 7 bases and the J segment 9 bases; nucleotides outside the gene matches: 3. Germline loops: CDR1 MNHEY, CDR2 SMNVEV (reference sequence). There are 13 residues in the CDR3. The CDR3 loop reads CASKLAGGVEQFF. DNA for the CDR3: TGTGCCAGCAAACTAGCGGGAGGGGTTGAGCAGTTCTTC.

To note about this clone: The identical CDR3 is also encoded by other nucleotide sequences in the sample. V is TRBV27 and J is TRBJ2-1; D call uncertain. The germline gives CDR1 MNHEY, CDR2 SMNVEV (reference sequence). Trimming removed 3 bases at V and 5 bases at J, with 5 bases between. The CDR3 is 12 amino acids. For the CDR3, the DNA is TGTGCCAGCAGTTTGCCAGACAATGAGCAGTTCTTC. Encoded protein: CASSLPDNEQFF.

The rearrangement links TRBV19 to TRBJ2-7; 9 positions match TRBD1. The CDR3 contains 15 residues. The V gene end was trimmed by 4 bases and the J gene end by 7 bases; junction bases not matched to a gene: 11. The germline V gene has CDR1 LNHDA and CDR2 SQIVND (reference sequence). The CDR3 DNA reads as TGTGCCAGTAGTACCGTACAGGGGGCAGGAGGTGAGCAGTACTTC. It yields the protein CASSTVQGAGGEQYF.

V and J are TRBV27 and TRBJ2-7; 7 bases align to TRBD2. The trim removed 2 bases at V and 2 bases at J, leaving 9 bases unmatched. Germline V CDR1 and CDR2: MNHEY, SMNVEV (reference sequence). The CDR3 covers 16 residues. The CDR3 DNA reads as TGTGCCAGCAGTTTAGTCGGGGGAGGGCGTCCCTACGAGCAGTACTTC. Translated, it gives CASSLVGGGRPYEQYF.

The chain uses TRBV7-9 and TRBJ2-4; 9 bases align to TRBD2. V gave up 3 bases and J gave up 0 bases; unmatched junction bases: 3. CDR3 length equals 16 residues. The germline V gene encodes CDR1 SEHNR and CDR2 FQNEAQ (reference sequence). CDR3 bases: TGTGCCAGCAGCTTCCAGACTAGCGGAGCCAAAAACATTCAGTACTTC. This codes for CASSFQTSGAKNIQYF.

This clone was counted only a few times. The V call is TRBV10-1, the J call TRBJ2-2, with 8 positions matching TRBD2. The germline V gene has CDR1 WNHNN and CDR2 SYGVQD (reference sequence). V was clipped by 3 bases and J by 0 bases; unmatched bases: 3. This CDR3 region has 16 residues. This chain's CDR3 is CASSETSGPNTGELFF. DNA for the CDR3: TGCGCCAGCAGTGAAACTAGCGGACCGAACACCGGGGAGCTGTTTTTT.

The gene calls are TRBV2 and TRBJ2-7; the match to TRBD2 covers 7 bases. Germline trimming cut 8 bases from V and 2 bases from J; bases unmatched to any gene: 9. Looked up from germline, CDR1 is SNHLY and CDR2 is FYNNEI. The CDR3 runs to 14 residues. The CDR3 DNA reads as TGTGCCAGCCGATATAGCGGGCCAGCCTACGAGCAGTACTTC. It translates to CASRYSGPAYEQYF.

This chain links TRBV7-8 with TRBJ1-4; no firm D call. The CDR3 covers 14 residues. CDR1 SGHVS and CDR2 FQNEAQ come from the germline V gene. Trimming stripped 5 bases from V and 5 bases from J, with 12 bases between. CDR3 in DNA: TGTGCCAGCAGCCGCGGGTGGCGGAATGAAAAACTGTTTTTT. This gives the protein CASSRGWRNEKLFF.

This clone was seen only once. The CDR3 DNA follows: TGTGCCAGTAGTATCCCTGCGGGGGGGTCTAGTGAGCAGTTCTTC. Amino acids: CASSIPAGGSSEQFF. The gene calls are TRBV19 and TRBJ2-1; the match to TRBD2 covers 9 bases. Trimming at V came to 3 bases and at J to 9 bases, leaving 9 bases not matched to a gene. Germline-derived CDR1 and CDR2 are LNHDA and SQIVND (reference sequence). The CDR3 consists of 15 residues.

V usage is TRBV5-1 and J usage is TRBJ2-1; unclear D gene. The V and J ends lost 6 bases and 1 base respectively, with 14 bases between them. The CDR3 is 15 amino acids. CDR1 is SGHRS, CDR2 YFSETQ, per germline. In DNA, the CDR3 is TGCGCCAGCACCTTTACTGGCGGTTCCTACAATGAGCAGTTCTTC. Encoded protein: CASTFTGGSYNEQFF.

The chain recombines TRBV5-1 with TRBJ1-2; TRBD1 might be the D (6 bases). CDR1 SGHRS and CDR2 YFSETQ come from the germline V gene. This CDR3 comprises 12 residues. Trimming removed 0 bases at V and 7 bases at J, with 7 bases between. CDR3 amino acids: CASSLDRAGYTF. The CDR3 DNA sequence: TGCGCCAGCAGCTTGGACAGGGCTGGCTACACCTTC.

The CDR3 region is CASSLVLGGTDTQYF. DNA for the CDR3: TGTGCCAGCAGCTTAGTTCTCGGGGGCACAGATACGCAGTATTTT. The chain combines TRBV7-2 with TRBJ2-3, with D tentatively TRBD2 (5 bases). Germline CDR1 is SGHTA and CDR2 is FQGNSA. This CDR3 spans 15 amino acids. The V and J ends lost 1 base and 1 base respectively, with 9 bases between them.

The V call is TRBV2, the J call TRBJ2-7; 10 bases map to TRBD2. This CDR3 comprises 16 residues. Germline V gene data show CDR1 as SNHLY and CDR2 as FYNNEI. With 6 bases clipped from V and 2 bases from J, the junction kept 10 bases outside the gene matches. CDR3 nucleotides: TGTGCCAGCAGCGACCTACTAGCGGGAAAGACCTACGAGCAGTACTTC. This codes for CASSDLLAGKTYEQYF.

The chain links TRBV11-3 to TRBJ2-5; 8 nucleotides line up with TRBD1. Germline CDR1 is SGHNT and CDR2 is YENEEA. Trimming took 5 bases from V and 5 from J; bases not matched to a gene: 4. The CDR3 is made up of 13 amino acids. In nucleotides, the CDR3 is TGTGCCAGCAGCCCGACAGGGGTGGAGACCCAGTACTTC. This encodes CASSPTGVETQYF.

V usage is TRBV28 and J usage is TRBJ1-2; 8 bases line up with TRBD1. V shed 1 base and J 8 bases; nucleotides not matched to a gene: 6. Per germline, CDR1 MDHEN and CDR2 SYDVKM. This CDR3 comprises 14 residues. CDR3 residues: CASSLSRGQGGYTF. The CDR3 bases are TGTGCCAGCAGTTTATCCAGGGGGCAGGGCGGCTACACCTTC.

The chain recombines TRBV4-1 with TRBJ2-1; perhaps TRBD2 as D (6 bases). Germline loops: CDR1 MGHRA, CDR2 YSYEKL. This CDR3 contains 15 residues. Trimming cost V 2 bases and J 4 bases, with 12 bases left between them. CDR3: CASSQRGEAYNEQFF. The CDR3 bases are TGCGCCAGCAGCCAACGCGGGGAGGCTTACAATGAGCAGTTCTTC.

This chain connects TRBV6-1 to TRBJ2-5; the match to TRBD2 covers 13 bases. The length of the CDR3 is 14 residues. The junction had 5 bases not matched to a gene; V was cut back by 8 bases and J by 5 bases. Germline lookup yields CDR1 MNHNS and CDR2 SASEGT. As DNA, the CDR3 is TGTGCCAGCGCGGGACTAGCGGGACTGGAGACCCAGTACTTC. It specifies CASAGLAGLETQYF.

The V gene is TRBV14, the J gene TRBJ2-5; 15 bases are a match to TRBD2. The assigned J gene may be wrong: the sequence end matches TRBJ2-7 better. In germline, CDR1 is SGHDN, CDR2 FVKESK. The CDR3 consists of 15 residues. The CDR3 DNA is TGTGCCAGCAGCTCCTCGGGACTAGCGGGAGGCGAGCAGTACTTC. Translating it yields CASSSSGLAGGEQYF.

The rearrangement links TRBV28 to TRBJ2-7; 10 nucleotides line up with TRBD1. CDR1 MDHEN and CDR2 SYDVKM come from the germline V gene. The J segment lost 2 bases and the V segment lost 6 bases, leaving 10 bases of the junction unmatched. This CDR3 comprises 16 residues. The CDR3 loop reads CASRATRQGATYEQYF. CDR3 nucleotide sequence: TGTGCCAGCAGGGCTACCAGACAGGGGGCAACCTACGAGCAGTACTTC. The full variable domain, with the rest looked up from reference TRBV28 and TRBJ2-7, is DVKVTQSSRYLVKRTGEKVFLECVQDMDHENMFWYRQDPGLGLRLIYFSYDVKMKEKGDIPEGYSVSREKKERFSLILESASTNQTSMYLCASRATRQGATYEQYFGPGTRLTVT.

In DNA form, the CDR3 reads TGTGCCAGCAGTTTTATGCCGGGACAGGGAAATTTCGGGACCCAGTACTTC. This sequence encodes CASSFMPGQGNFGTQYF. The rearrangement joins TRBV7-2 to TRBJ2-5; 9 bases align to TRBD1. CDR1 SGHTA and CDR2 FQGNSA come from the germline V gene. The J segment lost 7 bases and the V segment lost 6 bases, leaving 18 bases of the junction unmatched. The CDR3 runs to 17 residues.

The chain employs TRBV2 and TRBJ2-7; TRBD1 aligns across 7 bases. V was clipped by 6 bases and J by 2 bases; unmatched bases: 7. Germline CDR1 and CDR2: SNHLY and FYNNEI. The CDR3 has 14 residues. This chain's CDR3 is CASRSGTETYEQYF. The DNA of the CDR3 is TGTGCCAGCAGGTCCGGGACAGAAACCTACGAGCAGTACTTC.

V usage is TRBV4-3 and J usage is TRBJ2-2; a possible D gene is TRBD2 (6 bases). This CDR3 contains 15 residues. Germline CDR1 LGHNA, CDR2 YSLEER. Deletions cut 4 bases from V and 6 bases from J, with 15 bases between. DNA for the CDR3: TGCGCCAGCAGCCCTCGATCCTCGGGGGCCGGGGAGCTGTTTTTT. This translates into CASSPRSSGAGELFF.

The chain couples TRBV6-5 to TRBJ2-5; the D is unclear. This CDR3 spans 14 amino acids. Trimming cost V 6 bases and J 7 bases, with 18 bases left between them. Germline V CDR1 and CDR2: MNHEY, SVGAGI. The CDR3 nucleotides are TGTGCCAGCAGCCCTGGAGTCCTACACGGGACCCAGTACTTC. This codes for CASSPGVLHGTQYF.

The chain uses TRBV6-6 and TRBJ2-5; the D gene is possibly TRBD1 (6 bases). The end of the DNA is better explained by TRBJ2-7, so the J call may be wrong. The germline CDR1 and CDR2 sequences are MNHNY and SVGAGI (reference sequence). There are 14 residues in the CDR3. The DNA of the CDR3 is TGTGCCAGCAGTTATACAGGGAGCTCCTACGAGCAGTACTTC. Residues: CASSYTGSSYEQYF.